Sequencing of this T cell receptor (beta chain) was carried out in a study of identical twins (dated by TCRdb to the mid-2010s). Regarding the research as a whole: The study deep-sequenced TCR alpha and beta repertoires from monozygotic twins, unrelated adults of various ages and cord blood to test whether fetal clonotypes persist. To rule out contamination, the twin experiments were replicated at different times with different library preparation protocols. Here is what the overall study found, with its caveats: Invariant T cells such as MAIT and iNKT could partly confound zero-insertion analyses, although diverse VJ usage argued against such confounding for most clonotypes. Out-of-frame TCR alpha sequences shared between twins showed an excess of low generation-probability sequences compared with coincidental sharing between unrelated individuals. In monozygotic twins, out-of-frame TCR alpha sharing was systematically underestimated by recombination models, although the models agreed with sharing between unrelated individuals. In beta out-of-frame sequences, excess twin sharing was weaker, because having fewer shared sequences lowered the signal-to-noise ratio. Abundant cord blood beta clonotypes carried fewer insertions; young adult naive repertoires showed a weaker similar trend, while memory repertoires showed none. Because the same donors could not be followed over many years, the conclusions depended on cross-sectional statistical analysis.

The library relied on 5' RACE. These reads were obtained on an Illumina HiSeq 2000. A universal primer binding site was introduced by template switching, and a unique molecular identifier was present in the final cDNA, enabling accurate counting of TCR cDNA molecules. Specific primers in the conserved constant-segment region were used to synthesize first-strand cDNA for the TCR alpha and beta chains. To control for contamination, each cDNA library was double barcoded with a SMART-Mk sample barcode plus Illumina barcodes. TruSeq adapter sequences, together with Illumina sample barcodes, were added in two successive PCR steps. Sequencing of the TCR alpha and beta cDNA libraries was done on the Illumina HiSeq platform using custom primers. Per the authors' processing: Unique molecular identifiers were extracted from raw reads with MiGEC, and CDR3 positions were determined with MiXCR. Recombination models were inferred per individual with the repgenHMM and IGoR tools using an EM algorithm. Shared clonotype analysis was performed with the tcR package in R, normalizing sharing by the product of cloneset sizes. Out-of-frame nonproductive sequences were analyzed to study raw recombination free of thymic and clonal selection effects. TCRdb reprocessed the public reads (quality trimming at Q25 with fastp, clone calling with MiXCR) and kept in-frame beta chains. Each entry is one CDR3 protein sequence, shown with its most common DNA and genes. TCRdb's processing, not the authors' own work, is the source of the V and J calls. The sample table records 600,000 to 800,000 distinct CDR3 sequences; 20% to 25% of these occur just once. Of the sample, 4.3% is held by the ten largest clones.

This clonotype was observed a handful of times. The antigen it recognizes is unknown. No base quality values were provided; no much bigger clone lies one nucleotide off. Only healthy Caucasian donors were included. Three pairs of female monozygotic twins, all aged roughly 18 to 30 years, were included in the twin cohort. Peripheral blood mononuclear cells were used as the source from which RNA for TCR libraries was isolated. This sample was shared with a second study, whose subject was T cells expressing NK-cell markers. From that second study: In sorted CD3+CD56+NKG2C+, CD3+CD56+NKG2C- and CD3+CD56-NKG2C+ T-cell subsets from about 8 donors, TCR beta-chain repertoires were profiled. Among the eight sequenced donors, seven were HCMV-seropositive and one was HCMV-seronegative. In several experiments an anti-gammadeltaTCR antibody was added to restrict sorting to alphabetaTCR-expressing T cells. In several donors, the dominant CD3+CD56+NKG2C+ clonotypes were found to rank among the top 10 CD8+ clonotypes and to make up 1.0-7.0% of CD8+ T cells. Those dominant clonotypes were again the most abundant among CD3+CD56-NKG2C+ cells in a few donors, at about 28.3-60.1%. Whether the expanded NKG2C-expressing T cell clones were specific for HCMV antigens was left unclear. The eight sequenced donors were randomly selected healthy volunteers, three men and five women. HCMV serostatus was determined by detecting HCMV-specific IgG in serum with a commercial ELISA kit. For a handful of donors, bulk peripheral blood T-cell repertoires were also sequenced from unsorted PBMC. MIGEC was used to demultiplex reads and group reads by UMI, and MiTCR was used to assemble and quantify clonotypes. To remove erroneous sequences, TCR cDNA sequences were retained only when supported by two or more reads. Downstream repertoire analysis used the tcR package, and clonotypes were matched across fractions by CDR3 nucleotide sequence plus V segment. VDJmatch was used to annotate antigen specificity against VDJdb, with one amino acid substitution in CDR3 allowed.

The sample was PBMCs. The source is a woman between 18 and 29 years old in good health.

The CDR3 has the sequence CSARPAGATRGTDTQYF. The DNA sequence is TGCAGTGCTAGGCCAGCGGGGGCCACCCGTGGCACAGATACGCAGTATTTT. The receptor chain draws on TRBV20-1 and TRBJ2-3, with 8 middle bases fitting TRBD2. Trimming accounts for 3 bases at V and 1 base at J, while the number of junction bases matched to no gene is 12. Taken from the germline V gene (reference sequence), the CDR1 and CDR2 loops are DFQATT and SNEGSKA. From the cysteine up to the phenylalanine, the CDR3 has a length of 17 residues. Only the CDR3 portion is preserved as DNA: 51 bases, with reading frame beginning at the first base.